This passage covers 21 T cell receptor beta chains from one sample sequenced in a study of OX40 agonist ivuxolimab in advanced cancers. Assay: immunoSEQ multiplex PCR; the TCRdb copy retains only in-frame clones and omits some. The sample carries tens of thousands of clones, over 75% recorded once. Sequenced material: CD4+ or CD8+ T cells sorted from blood, taken in a trial of the OX40 agonist ivuxolimab. The source is an adult with an advanced solid tumor such as melanoma, head and neck, liver or kidney cancer.

The chain joins TRBV5-4 to TRBJ1-2; 8 bases agree with TRBD1. This CDR3 region has 15 residues. Germline CDR1 and CDR2: SGHNT and YYREEE (reference sequence). V shed 2 bases and J 3 bases; nucleotides not matched to a gene: 6. The CDR3 DNA reads as TGTGCCAGCAGCTTCCCAGGGGGCGCATACTATGGCTACACCTTC. This translates into CASSFPGGAYYGYTF.

This clone was seen more than once but under ten times. The genes are TRBV4-1 and TRBJ2-3; the match to TRBD2 covers 8 bases. This CDR3 is 16 amino acids long. The V and J ends lost 2 bases and 0 bases, in that order; junction bases with no gene match: 4. CDR1 and CDR2 (germline): MGHRA, YSYEKL. CDR3: CASSQPAGASTDTQYF. CDR3 bases: TGCGCCAGCAGCCAACCAGCGGGAGCTAGCACAGATACGCAGTATTTT.

This rearrangement joins TRBV30 to TRBJ1-2; D is unclear. Between the trimmed V and J ends, which lost 0 bases and 8 bases, there was a span of 7 bases. The CDR3 has 11 residues. CDR1 GTSNPN and CDR2 SVGIG come from the germline V gene (reference sequence). The CDR3 DNA follows: TGTGCCTGGAGTGTGGGAGGGGGCTACACCTTC. This sequence encodes CAWSVGGGYTF.

Here the CDR3 DNA reads TGCAGCGTGGGAGGGACAACTAGCTCCTACGAGCAGTACTTC. Translated, it gives CSVGGTTSSYEQYF. The chain is built from TRBV29-1 and TRBJ2-5; TRBD2 might be the D (7 bases). The end of the DNA is better explained by TRBJ2-7, so the J call may be wrong. This CDR3 is 14 amino acids long. Per germline, CDR1 SQVTM and CDR2 ANQGSEA.

This rearrangement joins TRBV7-2 to TRBJ2-7; D gene uncertain. Deletions cut 4 bases from V and 4 bases from J, with 8 bases between. CDR3 length: 12 amino acids. Per the germline V gene, CDR1 is SGHTA and CDR2 is FQGNSA. The CDR3 region is CASSSLRYEQYF. In nucleotides, the CDR3 is TGTGCCAGCAGCTCCCTGCGTTACGAGCAGTACTTC.

J is TRBJ2-7 and V is TRBV10-3, with 7 bases identical to TRBD2. CDR3 size: 14 residues. Germline values: CDR1 ENHRY, CDR2 SYGVKD. Trimming cost V 4 bases and J 3 bases; bases outside gene matches: 6. The CDR3 nucleotides are TGTGCCATCAGTGGAGGGACTACCAGCTACGAGCAGTACTTC. This translates into CAISGGTTSYEQYF.

Here the CDR3 DNA reads TGCGCCAGCAGCCAAGAAGTCCGAGCCAAAAACATTCAGTACTTC. It translates to CASSQEVRAKNIQYF. The gene calls are TRBV4-1 and TRBJ2-4; unclear D gene. CDR3 size: 15 residues. Between the trimmed V and J ends, which lost 0 bases and 0 bases, there was a span of 6 bases. Germline CDR1 is MGHRA and CDR2 is YSYEKL.

J is TRBJ2-3 and V is TRBV27; 10 bases align to TRBD2. Per germline, CDR1 MNHEY and CDR2 SMNVEV (reference sequence). V shed 2 bases, J shed 3 bases, and the junction held 5 bases outside the gene matches. There are 16 residues in the CDR3. CDR3 region: CASSLGAGGPTDTQYF. CDR3 DNA sequence: TGTGCCAGCAGTTTAGGAGCGGGGGGGCCGACAGATACGCAGTATTTT.

J is TRBJ2-1 and V is TRBV28; the match to TRBD1 covers 8 bases. Germline loops: CDR1 MDHEN, CDR2 SYDVKM. The length of the CDR3 is 14 residues. The CDR3, as DNA: TGTGCTGTCTGGGGGTTCAGGGGGCGGAATGAGCAGTTCTTC. Translating it yields CAVWGFRGRNEQFF.

The chain carries TRBV21-1 and TRBJ1-2. TRBV21-1 is labeled a pseudogene. This CDR3 has 17 residues. CDR3 amino acids: CASSKNLPLGGLAGYTF. The DNA for the CDR3 is TGTGCCAGCAGCAAAAACCTACCCTTGGGGGGCTTGGCTGGCTACACCTTC.

This sequence joins TRBV5-4 and TRBJ2-7, with TRBD2 matching over 12 bases. Trimming at V came to 4 bases and at J to 10 bases, leaving 6 bases not matched to a gene. Per germline, CDR1 SGHNT and CDR2 YYREEE (reference sequence). The CDR3 has 13 amino acids. The CDR3 here is CASSHPTSGGQYF. CDR3 DNA: TGTGCCAGCAGCCATCCGACTAGCGGGGGCCAGTACTTC.

The CDR3 protein is CASSPQSGDTQYF. The CDR3 DNA sequence: TGTGCCAGCAGCCCCCAGTCCGGGGATACGCAGTATTTT. This rearrangement joins TRBV7-3 to TRBJ2-3; D unresolved. Per the germline V gene, CDR1 is SGHTA and CDR2 is FQGTGA. V lost 5 bases, J lost 6 bases, and 12 bases lay in between. CDR3 size: 13 residues. Based on the CDR3 plus reference TRBV7-3 and TRBJ2-3, the full variable domain is GAGVSQTPSNKVTEKGKYVELRCDPISGHTALYWYRQSLGQGPEFLIYFQGTGAADDSGLPNDRFFAVRPEGSVSTLKIQRTERGDSAVYLCASSPQSGDTQYFGPGTRLTVL.

This chain connects TRBV30 to TRBJ1-4; D gene uncertain. Germline values: CDR1 GTSNPN, CDR2 SVGIG (reference sequence). V lost 2 bases and J lost 0, with 7 bases in between. The length of the CDR3 is 14 residues. For the CDR3, the DNA is TGTGCCTGGAGTATAGGAACAACTAATGAAAAACTGTTTTTT. Its translation: CAWSIGTTNEKLFF.

The chain recombines TRBV29-1 with TRBJ2-3; 11 positions agree with TRBD2. The CDR3 is 13 amino acids. Trimming at V came to 6 bases and at J to 5 bases, leaving 4 bases not matched to a gene. CDR1 is SQVTM, CDR2 ANQGSEA, per germline. This CDR3 is CSVVAGGLDTQYF. DNA of the CDR3: TGCAGCGTCGTAGCGGGAGGGCTAGATACGCAGTATTTT.

The V gene is TRBV29-1, the J gene TRBJ2-1; possibly TRBD1 for D (6 bases). CDR1 is SQVTM, CDR2 ANQGSEA, per germline. The V gene lost 2 bases and the J gene lost 10 bases, with 6 bases spanning the gap. The CDR3 length is 10 residues. CDR3 sequence reads: CSVETGEQFF. The CDR3 nucleotides are TGCAGCGTTGAAACAGGGGAGCAGTTCTTC.

CDR3 nucleotides: TGTGCCAGTAGTACAGAGGGAGGGCCTTTTGGGGAGCTGTTTTTT. It codes for CASSTEGGPFGELFF. This chain links TRBV19 with TRBJ2-2, with 7 bases fitting TRBD2. Looked up from germline, CDR1 is LNHDA and CDR2 is SQIVND (reference sequence). There are 15 residues in the CDR3. The V gene end was trimmed by 4 bases and the J gene end by 8 bases; junction bases not matched to a gene: 10.

This clone was seen a handful of times. The chain recombines TRBV5-1 with TRBJ2-7; D may match TRBD1 or TRBD2 (6 bases each). Germline CDR1 SGHRS, CDR2 YFSETQ. Trimming stripped 6 bases from V and 1 base from J, with 11 bases between. The CDR3 sequence is 13 residues long. CDR3 in amino acids: CASTLGGSYEQYF. CDR3 nucleotide sequence: TGCGCCAGCACCCTAGGGGGGTCCTACGAGCAGTACTTC.

This chain uses TRBV28 with TRBJ2-1, with 8 positions matching TRBD1. The CDR3 is 15 residues long. Trimming removed 1 base from V and 6 bases from J; junction bases left unmatched: 5. CDR1 is MDHEN, CDR2 SYDVKM, per germline. The DNA of the CDR3 is TGTGCCAGCAGTTTATTAACAGGGGGGCTCAATGAGCAGTTCTTC. Its protein product is CASSLLTGGLNEQFF.

The chain uses TRBV11-1 and TRBJ2-1; 13 bases fit TRBD2. J was trimmed by 13 bases and V by 1 base; bases with no gene match: 10. This CDR3 is built from 16 residues. The V gene's germline CDR1 is SGHAT and CDR2 FQDESV (reference sequence). The CDR3 loop is CASSLGTSGSPLRQFF. The DNA of the CDR3 is TGTGCCAGCAGCTTAGGGACTAGCGGGAGTCCGCTTCGCCAGTTCTTC.

This clone appeared once. The genes are TRBV9 and TRBJ1-2; 9 bases fit TRBD1. The V gene's germline CDR1 is SGDLS and CDR2 YYNGEE. CDR3 length equals 13 residues. With 4 bases clipped from V and 3 bases from J, the junction kept 1 base outside the gene matches. The CDR3 DNA reads TGTGCCAGCAGCCGACAGGGGGACTATGGCTACACCTTC. Translating it yields CASSRQGDYGYTF.

The V call is TRBV21-1, the J call TRBJ1-2. TRBV21-1 is a recognized pseudogene. This CDR3 has 12 residues. The CDR3 DNA reads TGTGCCAGCACCGGCCGGGGGCAGGGCTACACCTTC. As protein: CASTGRGQGYTF.